This T cell receptor (beta chain) derives from a study of T cell clonotyping in hematopoietic cell transplantation. Study findings and constraints: At the given depth, recipient repertoires were over 97% de novo clonotypes. Pathologically expanded recipient clonotypes increased progressively from day 30 to day 180 as diversity fell.

Data came from immunoSEQ multiplex PCR; TCRdb stores just in-frame clones and leaves some out. The data hold around 80,000 clones, with 90% to 96% observed a single time. As to this clone: The antigen is unknown.

Noted time point: recipient sample about 28 days before transplant, after cytoreduction. Germline CDR1 and CDR2: SNHLY and FYNNEI. Trimming pared 3 bases from V and 4 bases from J, leaving 9 bases between. The CDR3 consists of 13 residues. The sample in question was peripheral blood mononuclear cells, obtained before stem cell transplant. The clonotype was recovered from a woman aged 45-60 years with acute myeloid leukemia. Some clones in this sample may be carry-over from other donors' samples. The genes are TRBV2 and TRBJ1-1; unclear D gene. This CDR3 is CASSEEQFTEAFF. The DNA for the CDR3 is TGTGCCAGCAGTGAGGAGCAGTTCACTGAAGCTTTCTTT.